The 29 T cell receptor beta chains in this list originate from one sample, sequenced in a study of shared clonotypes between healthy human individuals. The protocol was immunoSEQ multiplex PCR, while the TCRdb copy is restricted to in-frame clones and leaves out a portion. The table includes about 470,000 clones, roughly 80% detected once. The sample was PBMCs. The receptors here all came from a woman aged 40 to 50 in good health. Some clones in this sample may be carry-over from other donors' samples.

The CDR3 region has the DNA TGTGCCAGCAGCCGAACAACCCCGGGCGACACCGGGGAGCTGTTTTTT. Translating gives CASSRTTPGDTGELFF. V gene TRBV7-9 combines with J gene TRBJ2-2; D is unclear. The germline gives CDR1 SEHNR, CDR2 FQNEAQ (reference sequence). V was cut by 5 bases and J by 3 bases, with 16 bases left in between. The CDR3 runs 16 residues.

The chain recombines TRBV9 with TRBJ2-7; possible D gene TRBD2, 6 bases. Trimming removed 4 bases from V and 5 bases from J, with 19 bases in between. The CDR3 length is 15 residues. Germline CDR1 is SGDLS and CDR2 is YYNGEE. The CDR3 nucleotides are TGTGCCAGCAGCCCAACCGGGACTCGAATAAACGAGCAGTACTTC. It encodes CASSPTGTRINEQYF.

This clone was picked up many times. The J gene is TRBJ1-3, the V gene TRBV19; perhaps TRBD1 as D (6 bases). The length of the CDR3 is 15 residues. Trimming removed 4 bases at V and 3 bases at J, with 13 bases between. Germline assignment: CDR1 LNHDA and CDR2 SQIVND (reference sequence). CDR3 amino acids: CASSNSGAIGNTIYF. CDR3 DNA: TGTGCCAGTAGTAACTCAGGGGCAATTGGAAACACCATATATTTT.

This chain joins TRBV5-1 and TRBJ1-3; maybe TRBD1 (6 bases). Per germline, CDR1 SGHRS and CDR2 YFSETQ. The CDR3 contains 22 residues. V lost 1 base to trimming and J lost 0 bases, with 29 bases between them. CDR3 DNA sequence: TGCGCCAGCAGCTTGCATTTCCGGACAGCGTGCTCTTCGCCGCTCTCTGGAAACACCATATATTTT. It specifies CASSLHFRTACSSPLSGNTIYF.

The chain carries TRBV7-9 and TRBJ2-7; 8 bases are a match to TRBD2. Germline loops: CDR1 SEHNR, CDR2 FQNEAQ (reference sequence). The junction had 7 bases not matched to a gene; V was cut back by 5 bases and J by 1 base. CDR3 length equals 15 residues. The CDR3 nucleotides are TGTGCCAGCAGCGAAGGTAGCGGGGTGTCCTACGAGCAGTACTTC. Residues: CASSEGSGVSYEQYF.

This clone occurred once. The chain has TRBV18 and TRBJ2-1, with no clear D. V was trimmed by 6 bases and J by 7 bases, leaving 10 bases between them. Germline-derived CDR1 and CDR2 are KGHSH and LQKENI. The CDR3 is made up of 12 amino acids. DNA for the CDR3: TGTGCCAGCTCCTCAGCCAGGAATGAGCAGTTCTTC. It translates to CASSSARNEQFF.

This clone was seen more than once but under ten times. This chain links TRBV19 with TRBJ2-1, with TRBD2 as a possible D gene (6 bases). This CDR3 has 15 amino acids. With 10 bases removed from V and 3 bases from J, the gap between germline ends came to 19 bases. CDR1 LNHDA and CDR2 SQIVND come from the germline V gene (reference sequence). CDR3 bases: TGTGCCACCGCTTCGGGCGGGACTCACTACAATGAGCAGTTCTTC. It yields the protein CATASGGTHYNEQFF. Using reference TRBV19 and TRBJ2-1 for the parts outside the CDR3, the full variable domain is DGGITQSPKYLFRKEGQNVTLSCEQNLNHDAMYWYRQDPGQGLRLIYYSQIVNDFQKGDIAEGYSVSREKKESFPLTVTSAQKNPTAFYLCATASGGTHYNEQFFGPGTRLTVL.

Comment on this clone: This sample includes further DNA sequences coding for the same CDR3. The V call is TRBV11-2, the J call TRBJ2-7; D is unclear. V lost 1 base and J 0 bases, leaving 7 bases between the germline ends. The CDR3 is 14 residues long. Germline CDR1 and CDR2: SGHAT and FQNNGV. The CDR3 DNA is TGTGCCAGCAGCTTAGGTGGCAGCTCCTACGAGCAGTACTTC. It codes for CASSLGGSSYEQYF.

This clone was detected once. The CDR3, as DNA: TGTGCCAGCAGTCCCGGGACTAGCAGCTACACAGATACGCAGTATTTT. Translation gives CASSPGTSSYTDTQYF. This chain uses TRBV25-1 with TRBJ2-3; 9 bases fit TRBD2. CDR3 size: 16 residues. Trimming at V came to 5 bases and at J to 2 bases, leaving 8 bases not matched to a gene. Per germline, CDR1 MGHDK and CDR2 SYGVNS.

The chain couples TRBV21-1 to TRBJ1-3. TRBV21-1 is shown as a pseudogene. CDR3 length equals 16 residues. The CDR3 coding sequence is TGTGCCAGCAGCAAACCGGACGCCGGCTCTGGAAACACCATATATTTT. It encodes CASSKPDAGSGNTIYF.

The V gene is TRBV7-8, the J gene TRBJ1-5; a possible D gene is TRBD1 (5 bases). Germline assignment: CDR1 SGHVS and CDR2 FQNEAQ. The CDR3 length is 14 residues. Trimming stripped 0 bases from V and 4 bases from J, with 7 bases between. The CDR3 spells CASSLATENQPQHF. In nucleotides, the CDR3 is TGTGCCAGCAGCTTAGCGACAGAAAATCAGCCCCAGCATTTT.

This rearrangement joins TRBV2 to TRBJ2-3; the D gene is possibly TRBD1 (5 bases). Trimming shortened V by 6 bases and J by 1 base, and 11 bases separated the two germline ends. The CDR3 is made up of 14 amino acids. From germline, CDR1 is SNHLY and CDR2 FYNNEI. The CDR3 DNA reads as TGTGCCAGCAGAAAAAGGGGCGGCACAGATACGCAGTATTTT. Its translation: CASRKRGGTDTQYF.

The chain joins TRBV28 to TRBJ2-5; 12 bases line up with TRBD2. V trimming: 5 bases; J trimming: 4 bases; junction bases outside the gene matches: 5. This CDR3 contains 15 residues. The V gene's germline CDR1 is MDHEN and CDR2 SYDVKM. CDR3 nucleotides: TGTGCCAGCAGTGAACTAGCGGGAGGTGTAGAGACCCAGTACTTC. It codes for CASSELAGGVETQYF.

The CDR3 reads CASSLDRGRRAIDIQYF. Written as DNA, the CDR3 is TGTGCCAGCAGCTTAGACAGGGGGCGAAGAGCAATAGACATTCAGTACTTC. The rearrangement uses TRBV5-6 and TRBJ2-4, with 10 bases lining up with TRBD1. The germline V gene encodes CDR1 SGHDT and CDR2 YYEEEE. This CDR3 has 17 amino acids. The J segment lost 8 bases and the V segment lost 2 bases, leaving 13 bases of the junction unmatched.

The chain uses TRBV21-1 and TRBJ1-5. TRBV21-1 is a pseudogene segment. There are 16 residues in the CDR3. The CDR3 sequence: CASSKKASGTNQPQHF. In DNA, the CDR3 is TGTGCCAGCAGCAAAAAGGCCAGTGGGACTAATCAGCCCCAGCATTTT.

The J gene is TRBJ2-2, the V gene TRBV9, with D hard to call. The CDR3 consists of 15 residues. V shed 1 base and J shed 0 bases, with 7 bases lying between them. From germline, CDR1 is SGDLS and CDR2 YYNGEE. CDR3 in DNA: TGTGCCAGCAGCGTACCCGATTCGAACACCGGGGAGCTGTTTTTT. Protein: CASSVPDSNTGELFF.

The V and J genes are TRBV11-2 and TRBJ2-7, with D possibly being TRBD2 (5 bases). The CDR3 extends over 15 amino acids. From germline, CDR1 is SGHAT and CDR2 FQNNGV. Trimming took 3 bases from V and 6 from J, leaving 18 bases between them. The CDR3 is CASSFGVAPRAEQYF. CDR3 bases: TGTGCCAGCAGCTTTGGTGTAGCGCCGAGGGCCGAGCAGTACTTC.

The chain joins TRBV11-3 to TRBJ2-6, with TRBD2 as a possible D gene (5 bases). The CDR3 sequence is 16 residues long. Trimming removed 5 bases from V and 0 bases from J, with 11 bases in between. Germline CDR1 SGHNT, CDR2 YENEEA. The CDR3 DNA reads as TGTGCCAGCAGCCTCGGGGTGGGCTCTGGGGCCAACGTCCTGACTTTC. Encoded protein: CASSLGVGSGANVLTF. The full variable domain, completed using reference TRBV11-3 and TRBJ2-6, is EAGVVQSPRYKIIEKKQPVAFWCNPISGHNTLYWYLQNLGQGPELLIRYENEEAVDDSQLPKDRFSAERLKGVDSTLKIQPAELGDSAVYLCASSLGVGSGANVLTFGAGSRLTVL.

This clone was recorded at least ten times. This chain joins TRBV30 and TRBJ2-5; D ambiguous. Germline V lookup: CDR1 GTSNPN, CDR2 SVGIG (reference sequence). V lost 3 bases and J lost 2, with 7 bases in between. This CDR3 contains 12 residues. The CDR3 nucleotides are TGTGCCTGGAGATTCCCACAAGAGACCCAGTACTTC. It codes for CAWRFPQETQYF.

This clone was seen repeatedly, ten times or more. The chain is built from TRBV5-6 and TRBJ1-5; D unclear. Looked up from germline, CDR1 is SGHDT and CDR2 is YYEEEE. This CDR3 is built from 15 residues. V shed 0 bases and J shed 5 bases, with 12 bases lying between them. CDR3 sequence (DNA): TGTGCCAGCAGCTTGGCGGAAAGAGAGGATCAGCCCCAGCATTTT. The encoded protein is CASSLAEREDQPQHF.

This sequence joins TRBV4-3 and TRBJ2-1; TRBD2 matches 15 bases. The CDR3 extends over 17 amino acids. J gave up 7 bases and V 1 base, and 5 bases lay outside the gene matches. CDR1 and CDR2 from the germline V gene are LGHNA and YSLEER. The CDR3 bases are TGCGCCAGCAGCCAAGGGACCGGGACTAGCGGGAGGAATGAGCAGTTCTTC. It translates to CASSQGTGTSGRNEQFF.

This CDR3 is CASSVDRGLQETQYF. CDR3 DNA sequence: TGTGCCAGCAGCGTAGATAGGGGCCTCCAAGAGACCCAGTACTTC. The chain links TRBV9 to TRBJ2-5, with D possibly being TRBD1 (5 bases). Germline V gene lookup returns CDR1 SGDLS and CDR2 YYNGEE. V lost 0 bases and J 1 base, leaving 10 bases between the germline ends. This CDR3 has 15 amino acids.

In DNA, the CDR3 is TGCAGCGTTGAATGGCTAGCGGGAGAGACCCAGTACTTC. Its translation: CSVEWLAGETQYF. The chain is built from TRBV29-1 and TRBJ2-5; 8 positions agree with TRBD2. CDR3 length equals 13 residues. The trim removed 2 bases at V and 4 bases at J, leaving 3 bases unmatched. CDR1 is SQVTM, CDR2 ANQGSEA, per germline.

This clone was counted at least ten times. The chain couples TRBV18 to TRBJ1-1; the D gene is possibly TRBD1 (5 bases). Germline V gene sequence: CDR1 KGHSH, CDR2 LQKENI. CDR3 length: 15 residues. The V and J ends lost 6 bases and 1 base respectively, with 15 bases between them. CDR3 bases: TGTGCCAGCTCGTCACCGGGACTCCAGAACACTGAAGCTTTCTTT. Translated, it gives CASSSPGLQNTEAFF.

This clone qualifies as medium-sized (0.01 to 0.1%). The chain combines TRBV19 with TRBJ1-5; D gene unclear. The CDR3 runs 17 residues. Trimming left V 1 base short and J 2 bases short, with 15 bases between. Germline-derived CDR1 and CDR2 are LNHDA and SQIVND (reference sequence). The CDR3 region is CASSIGTDSLGNQPQHF. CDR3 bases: TGTGCCAGTAGTATAGGAACAGACTCTTTGGGCAATCAGCCCCAGCATTTT.

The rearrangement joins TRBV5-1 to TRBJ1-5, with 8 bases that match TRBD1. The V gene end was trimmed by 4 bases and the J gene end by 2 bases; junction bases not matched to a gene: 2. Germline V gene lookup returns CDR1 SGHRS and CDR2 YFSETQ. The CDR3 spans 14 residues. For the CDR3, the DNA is TGCGCCAGCAGCGCGACAGGGGGCAATCAGCCCCAGCATTTT. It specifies CASSATGGNQPQHF.

This CDR3 is CASSVSGTLGEQYF. The CDR3 DNA reads as TGTGCCAGCAGTGTCAGCGGGACCCTCGGCGAGCAGTACTTC. This sequence joins TRBV6-6 and TRBJ2-7; 7 bases fit TRBD2. The germline gives CDR1 MNHNY, CDR2 SVGAGI (reference sequence). J was trimmed by 6 bases and V by 5 bases; bases with no gene match: 10. This CDR3 region has 14 residues.

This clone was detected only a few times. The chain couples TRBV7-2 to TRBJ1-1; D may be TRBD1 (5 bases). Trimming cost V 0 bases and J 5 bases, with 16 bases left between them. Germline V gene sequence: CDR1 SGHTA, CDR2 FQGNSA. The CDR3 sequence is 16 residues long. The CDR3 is CASSLAGPGLVTEAFF. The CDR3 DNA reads TGTGCCAGCAGCTTAGCGGGGCCGGGTTTGGTGACTGAAGCTTTCTTT. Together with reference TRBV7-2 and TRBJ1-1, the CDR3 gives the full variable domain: GAGVSQSPSNKVTEKGKDVELRCDPISGHTALYWYRQSLGQGLEFLIYFQGNSAPDKSGLPSDRFSAERTGGSVSTLTIQRTQQEDSAVYLCASSLAGPGLVTEAFFGQGTRLTVV.

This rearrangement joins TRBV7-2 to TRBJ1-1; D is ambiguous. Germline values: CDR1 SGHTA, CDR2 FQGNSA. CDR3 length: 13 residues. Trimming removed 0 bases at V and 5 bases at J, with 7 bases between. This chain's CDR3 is CASSLAEVTEAFF. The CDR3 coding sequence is TGTGCCAGCAGCTTAGCCGAGGTTACTGAAGCTTTCTTT.